These 19 T cell receptor beta chains share one sample of origin, sequenced in a study of CD8+ T cells in alopecia areata. Indicated treatment: oral pan-JAK inhibitor, 5-10 mg twice daily. Once RNA had been extracted, it was reverse transcribed into cDNA to act as the sequencing template. TCRdb's table, derived via immunoSEQ multiplex PCR, lists solely in-frame clones and lacks some. The sample includes about 180,000 clones, approximately 51% seen only once; the top ten take 10%. The material was CD8+ T cells sorted from blood, obtained between weeks 51 and 54, from a patient treated with tofacitinib. The receptor set was obtained from a human donor with alopecia areata.

This chain links TRBV27 with TRBJ1-6; D ambiguous. Germline V gives CDR1 MNHEY, CDR2 SMNVEV (reference sequence). Trimming left V 4 bases short and J 16 bases short, with 11 bases between. CDR3 size: 11 residues. CDR3 DNA: TGTGCCAGCAGTTCAGACAATCGTCTCCACTTT. Its protein product is CASSSDNRLHF.

The J gene is TRBJ2-3, the V gene TRBV9; D is uncertain. V lost 4 bases to trimming and J lost 1 base, with 13 bases between them. Germline V gene lookup returns CDR1 SGDLS and CDR2 YYNGEE. CDR3 length: 15 residues. CDR3 DNA sequence: TGTGCCAGCAGCCCCGCCCGGTTGGGCACAGATACGCAGTATTTT. Translated: CASSPARLGTDTQYF.

The V call is TRBV30, the J call TRBJ1-5; D call uncertain. CDR1 is GTSNPN, CDR2 SVGIG, per germline (reference sequence). V was pared by 0 bases and J by 0 bases, with 12 bases between. This CDR3 is 16 amino acids long. The DNA of the CDR3 is TGTGCCTGGAGTGTATACGGTAGTTATAGCAATCAGCCCCAGCATTTT. Translating gives CAWSVYGSYSNQPQHF.

This clone was picked up a small number of times. The rearrangement links TRBV5-6 to TRBJ2-7, with D possibly TRBD1 on 5 matching bases. The CDR3 runs 13 residues. Germline assignment: CDR1 SGHDT and CDR2 YYEEEE. Deletions cut 3 bases from V and 4 bases from J, with 11 bases between. This chain's CDR3 is CASSYWGDYEQYF. The CDR3 DNA reads as TGTGCCAGCAGCTATTGGGGCGATTACGAGCAGTACTTC.

The V and J genes are TRBV5-1 and TRBJ2-3, with a possible D match to TRBD1 (6 bases). V dropped 4 bases and J dropped 1 base, with 16 bases sitting between them. Germline V CDR1 and CDR2: SGHRS, YFSETQ. This CDR3 is built from 16 residues. This CDR3 reads CASSPVSRGGTDTQYF. The CDR3 nucleotides read TGCGCCAGCAGCCCGGTGTCCAGGGGTGGCACAGATACGCAGTATTTT.

The J gene is TRBJ2-2, the V gene TRBV7-2, with D possibly being TRBD2 (5 bases). The germline V and J ends were trimmed by 5 bases and 5 bases, with 15 bases remaining between them. The V gene's germline CDR1 is SGHTA and CDR2 FQGNSA. The CDR3 has 15 amino acids. As DNA, the CDR3 is TGTGCCAGCAGCCCAATGCCAGGCGGGACCGGGGAGCTGTTTTTT. Translating it yields CASSPMPGGTGELFF. Full variable domain (rest looked up from reference TRBV7-2 and TRBJ2-2): GAGVSQSPSNKVTEKGKDVELRCDPISGHTALYWYRQSLGQGLEFLIYFQGNSAPDKSGLPSDRFSAERTGGSVSTLTIQRTQQEDSAVYLCASSPMPGGTGELFFGEGSRLTVL.

V and J are TRBV27 and TRBJ2-7; 11 positions agree with TRBD1. Unmatched junction bases numbered 2, after V lost 4 bases and J lost 0 bases. From germline, CDR1 is MNHEY and CDR2 SMNVEV (reference sequence). The CDR3 runs 15 residues. The CDR3 DNA reads TGTGCCAGCAGTTGGACAGGGGGCCACTCCTACGAGCAGTACTTC. This translates into CASSWTGGHSYEQYF.

The CDR3 region is CASSLVGQGSTYEQYF. The CDR3 DNA reads as TGCGCCAGCAGCTTGGTAGGACAGGGATCAACCTACGAGCAGTACTTC. The chain couples TRBV5-1 to TRBJ2-7; TRBD1 aligns across 8 bases. CDR3 length equals 16 residues. The trim removed 0 bases at V and 2 bases at J, leaving 7 bases unmatched. CDR1 SGHRS and CDR2 YFSETQ come from the germline V gene.

The sample holds a few counts of this clone. Given a much more abundant clone one base away, this may be a read error. The rearrangement joins TRBV7-9 to TRBJ2-2; D call uncertain. V shed 2 bases and J shed 3 bases, with 4 bases lying between them. This CDR3 has 13 residues. Germline V gene lookup returns CDR1 SEHNR and CDR2 FQNEAQ (reference sequence). The CDR3 here is CASSLWHTGELFF. The CDR3 DNA is TGTGCCAGCAGCTTATGGCACACCGGGGAGCTGTTTTTT.

The V call is TRBV19, the J call TRBJ2-5; D is ambiguous. This CDR3 comprises 13 residues. Germline CDR1 LNHDA, CDR2 SQIVND (reference sequence). Trimming took off 3 bases at V and 6 bases at J, with 11 bases between the two ends. CDR3 loop: CASSIRFRKTQYF. Here the CDR3 DNA reads TGTGCCAGTAGTATCCGGTTCCGGAAGACCCAGTACTTC.

On this clone itself: The same CDR3 also results from other DNA sequences found in this sample. This chain connects TRBV27 to TRBJ1-2; D gene unclear. Trimming shortened V by 5 bases and J by 4 bases, and 8 bases separated the two germline ends. Germline CDR1 and CDR2: MNHEY and SMNVEV (reference sequence). The CDR3 totals 12 residues. The CDR3 nucleotides read TGTGCCAGCAGTCTCGACGGCTATGGCTACACCTTC. Protein: CASSLDGYGYTF.

This chain connects TRBV30 to TRBJ1-2; a weak D match, TRBD1 (5 bases). Looked up from germline, CDR1 is GTSNPN and CDR2 is SVGIG (reference sequence). Trimming cost V 0 bases and J 4 bases, with 15 bases left between them. The CDR3 covers 15 residues. This chain's CDR3 is CAWSVRQGPIYGYTF. The CDR3 DNA sequence: TGTGCCTGGAGTGTAAGGCAGGGCCCCATCTATGGCTACACCTTC.

The chain couples TRBV7-2 to TRBJ2-3; TRBD1 might be the D (6 bases). Trimming left V 4 bases short and J 4 bases short, with 9 bases between. This CDR3 is 13 amino acids long. Per germline, CDR1 SGHTA and CDR2 FQGNSA. CDR3 sequence (DNA): TGTGCCAGCAGCTGGACAGTTCCAGATACGCAGTATTTT. Its translation is CASSWTVPDTQYF.

The chain employs TRBV9 and TRBJ2-3; D is possibly TRBD1 or TRBD2 (6 bases each). CDR1 and CDR2 (germline): SGDLS, YYNGEE. This CDR3 spans 15 amino acids. The V gene lost 0 bases and the J gene lost 5 bases, with 13 bases spanning the gap. CDR3 sequence: CASSVEGGRGDTQYF. The DNA of the CDR3 is TGTGCCAGCAGCGTAGAAGGGGGGCGCGGAGATACGCAGTATTTT.

This clone showed up just a few times. This sequence joins TRBV11-2 and TRBJ2-5; D possibly corresponds to TRBD2 (6 bases). Per germline, CDR1 SGHAT and CDR2 FQNNGV. The CDR3 is made up of 16 amino acids. V lost 4 bases and J lost 3, with 18 bases in between. The CDR3 sequence is CASSSPLREAKETQYF. The CDR3 region has the DNA TGTGCCAGCAGCTCCCCTCTTAGGGAGGCTAAAGAGACCCAGTACTTC.

This clone showed up just a few times. The chain joins TRBV2 to TRBJ2-7, with a tentative D call TRBD1 (5 bases). Germline CDR1 reads SNHLY; CDR2 reads FYNNEI. The CDR3 has 14 residues. V was trimmed by 3 bases and J by 6 bases, leaving 15 bases between them. The CDR3 here is CASSDWQGKGEQYF. CDR3 in DNA: TGTGCCAGCAGTGACTGGCAGGGAAAGGGCGAGCAGTACTTC. Drawing the rest from reference TRBV2 and TRBJ2-7, the complete variable domain is EPEVTQTPSHQVTQMGQEVILRCVPISNHLYFYWYRQILGQKVEFLVSFYNNEISEKSEIFDDQFSVERPDGSNFTLKIRSTKLEDSAMYFCASSDWQGKGEQYFGPGTRLTVT.

This clone was recorded a few times. This chain joins TRBV7-9 and TRBJ1-6; D is unresolved. V was trimmed by 1 base and J by 8 bases, leaving 6 bases between them. The CDR3 consists of 13 residues. Germline V gene sequence: CDR1 SEHNR, CDR2 FQNEAQ (reference sequence). The DNA of the CDR3 is TGTGCCAGCAGCTTAGAGAAGGATTCACCCCTCCACTTT. Translation: CASSLEKDSPLHF.

This clone was recorded a few times. This chain uses TRBV29-1 with TRBJ2-5, with D possibly TRBD2 on 7 matching bases. CDR1 and CDR2 (germline): SQVTM, ANQGSEA. The CDR3 consists of 14 residues. With 3 bases removed from V and 0 bases from J, the gap between germline ends came to 11 bases. The CDR3 here is CSVDAGADQETQYF. CDR3 bases: TGCAGCGTTGACGCGGGGGCTGACCAAGAGACCCAGTACTTC.

In this sample, this clone turned up a few times. The V and J genes are TRBV29-1 and TRBJ1-4; D not resolved. The CDR3 has 14 residues. V was shortened by 4 bases and J by 0 bases, with 9 bases between the two germline ends. CDR1 SQVTM and CDR2 ANQGSEA come from the germline V gene. The DNA for the CDR3 is TGCAGCGTTGGTGGCAGATCAACTAATGAAAAACTGTTTTTT. Translating gives CSVGGRSTNEKLFF.